The rows below give T cell receptor beta chains drawn from one sample of a study of shared T cell receptors in the human thymus. TCRdb's copy holds only in-frame clones and misses some; the assay was immunoSEQ multiplex PCR. The sample carries hundreds of thousands of clones, approximately 89% recorded once. The same data also went into a second study, on human thymus T cells.

The sequenced material came from thymocytes. The receptors shown here come from a boy under three years old with a congenital heart defect. Each CDR3 is given with its conserved first and last residue. A D gene is named only where the DNA matches it firmly. Some rows have no size entry. The others give once, few or many, or a class for an expanded clone.

TRBV6-1,-,TRBJ1-5,-,TGTGCCAGCAGTGTTTCCTTCTGGCCCGTCAATCAGCCCCAGCATTTT,CASSVSFWPVNQPQHF
TRBV7-9,TRBD1,TRBJ2-7,-,TGTGCCAGCAGCTTAGCGAGGGACAGGCCGTACTTC,CASSLARDRPYF
TRBV4-1,-,TRBJ2-1,-,TGCGCCAGCAGCCAAAGTCACAGGTACAATGAGCAGTTCTTC,CASSQSHRYNEQFF
TRBV7-8,-,TRBJ1-3,-,TGTGCCAGCACCCCAGCGGGGCAGCCTTTCTCTGGAAACACCATATATTTT,CASTPAGQPFSGNTIYF
TRBV10-3,TRBD1,TRBJ1-5,-,TGTGCCATCAGTGAGACAGGGGGCCCTACTTATAGCAATCAGCCCCAGCATTTT,CAISETGGPTYSNQPQHF
TRBV28,TRBD1,TRBJ1-2,-,TGTGCCAGCAGTTTATATTTACAGGGGGCGCATATCTATGGCTACACCTTC,CASSLYLQGAHIYGYTF
TRBV2,-,TRBJ2-3,-,TGTGCCAGCGTATTGGGGGGGCGAAGCACAGATACGCAGTATTTT,CASVLGGRSTDTQYF
TRBV30,-,TRBJ1-1,-,TGTGCCTGGAGTTTCAGGAAGAACACTGAAGCTTTCTTT,CAWSFRKNTEAFF
TRBV7-9,TRBD1,TRBJ2-7,-,TGTGCCAGCAGCTTACGGACAGGTGCTTCCTACGAGCAGTACTTC,CASSLRTGASYEQYF
TRBV4-3,-,TRBJ2-3,once,TGCGCCAGCAGCCTTGGGACTGACAAGACAGATACGCAGTATTTT,CASSLGTDKTDTQYF